This entry describes one T cell receptor beta chain. The protocol was immunoSEQ multiplex PCR, while the TCRdb copy is restricted to in-frame clones and leaves out a portion. The sample contains about 260,000 clones, about four fifths of which appear only once. This sample is part of a study of blood T cell repertoires in COVID-19. Across the whole study: Material from acute and convalescent COVID-19 was sourced from the United States, Italy and Spain.

CDR3 length: 21 amino acids. Unmatched junction bases numbered 24, after V lost 2 bases and J lost 5 bases. The germline CDR1 and CDR2 sequences are SGDLS and YYNGEE. The sequence was collected from a woman aged 45-60 years who had recovered from COVID-19. Sequences were obtained from peripheral blood. The V gene is TRBV9, the J gene TRBJ2-5, with 10 nucleotides matching TRBD2. CDR3 protein: CASSVASASGRATSAVETQYF. In DNA form, the CDR3 reads TGTGCCAGCAGCGTCGCGAGTGCTAGCGGGAGAGCTACCAGCGCTGTTGAGACCCAGTACTTC.